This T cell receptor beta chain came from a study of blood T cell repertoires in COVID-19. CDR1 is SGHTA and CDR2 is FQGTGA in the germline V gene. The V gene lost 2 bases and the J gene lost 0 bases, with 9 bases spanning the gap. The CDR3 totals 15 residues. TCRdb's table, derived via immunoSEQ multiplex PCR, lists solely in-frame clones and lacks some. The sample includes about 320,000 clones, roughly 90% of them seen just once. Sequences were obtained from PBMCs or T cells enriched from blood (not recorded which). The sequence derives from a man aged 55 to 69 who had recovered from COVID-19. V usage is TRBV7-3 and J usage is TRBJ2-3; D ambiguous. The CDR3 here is CASSLGQASTDTQYF. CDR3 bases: TGTGCCAGCAGCTTAGGCCAAGCGAGCACAGATACGCAGTATTTT.